This T cell receptor beta chain was retrieved from a study of control samples from healthy donors and cancer patients (dated by TCRdb to the early 2020s). With regard to this clone: Its antigen specificity is not known. The record has no base qualities; no much larger clone is one base away.

The library relied on the immunoSEQ multiplex PCR assay. Entries here come from immuneACCESS through TCRdb and include only in-frame sequences with V and J called. Some clones fail to appear in such tables; in the studies checked, an unresolved V gene covers under half of the shortfall, and the cause of the remainder is unknown. In this sample the table shows around 50,000 clones, 95% to 97% of which occur a single time. In total, the top ten clones hold around 1.9% of the sample. The sample taken for sequencing was blood. The sequence was obtained from a woman aged 25 to 45 in good health.

The CDR3 has the sequence CASSVGGDTQRYF. The DNA reads as follows: TGTGCCAGCAGCGTAGGGGGAGATACTCAACGGTACTTC. The chain uses TRBV9 and TRBJ2-7, and the D gene may be TRBD2, 5 bases matching. Trimming at the junction amounts to 0 bases on V and 12 bases on J, and the germline ends lie 16 bases apart. CDR1 is given as SGDLS and CDR2 as YYNGEE, both from the germline V gene. From cysteine to phenylalanine, the CDR3 is 13 amino acids long. Only the CDR3 region is kept as DNA, spanning 39 bases read in frame from base 1. Reference TRBV9 and TRBJ2-7 proteins supply the regions before and after the CDR3; the full variable domain is: DSGVTQTPKHLITATGQRVTLRCSPRSGDLSVYWYQQSLDQGLQFLIQYYNGEERAKGNILERFSAQQFPDLHSELNLSSLELGDSALYFCASSVGGDTQRYFGPGTRLTVT.